This T cell receptor (beta chain) stems from a study of T cell responses to AZD1222 COVID-19 vaccine. A single count supports this clone. Trimming took off 3 bases at V and 0 bases at J, with 9 bases between the two ends. CDR3 length: 15 amino acids. Germline values: CDR1 LNHDA, CDR2 SQIVND (reference sequence). Sequencing used immunoSEQ multiplex PCR; TCRdb keeps in-frame clones, though not all of them. The data hold tens of thousands of clones, with around four fifths observed a single time. The origin of this receptor is an adult in good health. Specimen: peripheral blood, collected on day 0 of AZD1222 vaccination. This rearrangement joins TRBV19 to TRBJ1-5; possible D gene TRBD1, 5 bases. The CDR3 DNA follows: TGTGCCAGTAGTATCCGGGACGGTAGCAATCAGCCCCAGCATTTT. It codes for CASSIRDGSNQPQHF.